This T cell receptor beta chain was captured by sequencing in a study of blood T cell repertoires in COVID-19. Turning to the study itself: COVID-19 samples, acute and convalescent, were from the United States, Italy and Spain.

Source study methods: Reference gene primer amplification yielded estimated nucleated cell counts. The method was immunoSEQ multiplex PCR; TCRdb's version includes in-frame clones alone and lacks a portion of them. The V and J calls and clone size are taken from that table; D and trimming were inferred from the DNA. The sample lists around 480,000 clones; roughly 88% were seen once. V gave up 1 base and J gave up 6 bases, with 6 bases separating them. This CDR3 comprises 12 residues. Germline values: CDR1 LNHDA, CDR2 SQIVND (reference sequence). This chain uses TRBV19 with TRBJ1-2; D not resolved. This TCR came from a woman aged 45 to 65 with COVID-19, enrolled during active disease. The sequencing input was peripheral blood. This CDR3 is CASSIGENGYTF. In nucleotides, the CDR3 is TGTGCCAGTAGTATAGGGGAGAATGGCTACACCTTC.